What follows describes a single TCR beta chain. Its cognate antigen is unknown. Germline V lookup: CDR1 SNHLY, CDR2 FYNNEI. This CDR3 has 15 residues. Trimming removed 1 base at V and 5 bases at J, with 14 bases between. Naive CD8 cells comprised CD45RO-negative, CCR7-positively selected cells, excluding terminally differentiated effector memory CD45RA+ cells. This sample was taken from a study of shared clonotypes between healthy human individuals. The protocol was immunoSEQ multiplex PCR, while the TCRdb copy is restricted to in-frame clones and leaves out a portion. The profile shows a few million clones, just over 90% of them singletons. Study results and limitations: It was the non-shared clonotypes that had lower generation probabilities than clonotypes shared by all four donors. Memory subsets generally showed smaller estimated richness than naive subsets did.

The V call is TRBV2, the J call TRBJ1-2, with D perhaps matching TRBD1 (5 bases). The receptor was derived from a man younger than 35 in good health. Some clones in this sample may be carry-over from other donors' samples. The source material was naive CD8+ T cells from PBMCs. The CDR3 bases are TGTGCCAGCAGTGAAGGCAGGGTTCTCGGGTATGGCTACACCTTC. It encodes CASSEGRVLGYGYTF.